The rows below give T cell receptor beta chains drawn from one sample of a study of sequential checkpoint blockade in melanoma. Using immunoSEQ multiplex PCR, the repertoire was profiled, and TCRdb retains in-frame clones only, with some absent. The repertoire holds about 9,100 clones, 50% to 70% seen once, with about 41% in the top ten. The specimen was CD8+ T cells sorted from blood (inferred from file names), collected from a patient given nivolumab and ipilimumab in sequence. Receptor source: a human donor with melanoma. The CDR3 runs from the conserved cysteine through the conserved F or W. Fields, in order: J gene, V gene, CDR3 protein.

>TRBJ1-5|TRBV18
CASSPSFYNQPQHF
>NA|TRBV5-1
CASKDRGGSYEQYF
>TRBJ2-3|TRBV13
CASSTLAAVNPDTQYF
>TRBJ1-2|TRBV7-2
CASTMGGLYGYTF
>TRBJ1-1|TRBV11-2
CASSLVQYTEAFF
>TRBJ2-1|TRBV5-1
CASSSLAVPYNEQFF
>TRBJ1-4|TRBV27
CASSFTGGSEKLFF
>TRBJ2-5|TRBV7-8
CASSLGGGGHQETQYF
>TRBJ1-2|TRBV4-1
CASSQVTNYGYTF
>TRBJ1-3|TRBV9
CASSVGGNTIYF
>TRBJ2-5|TRBV2
CASSEKRLAGGIQETQYF
>TRBJ2-7|TRBV13
CASSLPEAREQYF
>TRBJ1-2|TRBV7-9
CASSTRQGSRNYGYTF
>TRBJ2-7|TRBV6-1
CASSKWTEGYEQYF
>TRBJ2-7|TRBV6-1
CASSLAGSSSYEQYF
>TRBJ2-7|TRBV19
CARPFVRAGGYYEQYF
>TRBJ2-7|TRBV7-3
CASSLSGLSDEQYF
>TRBJ2-7|TRBV10-1
CASSESRGQSYEQYF
>TRBJ1-1|TRBV21-1
CASSMGRGSGNTEAFF
>TRBJ1-2|TRBV5-1
CASSLAAGATSNYGYTF
>TRBJ1-1|TRBV5-1
CASSLETTNTEAFF
>TRBJ1-1|TRBV9
CASSGQGAPTFF
>TRBJ2-3|TRBV4-1
CASSQEARVGWTDTQYF
>TRBJ1-2|TRBV6-1
CASRREPYGYTF
>TRBJ2-7|TRBV4-1
CASSHRTGGFYEQYF
>TRBJ2-7|TRBV5-4
CASSLGRVYEQYF
>TRBJ1-1|TRBV4-1
CASSQDRGQGTEAFF